These 9 T cell receptor beta chains were sequenced from one sample in a study of Ad26.COV2.S vaccination and SARS-CoV-2 variants. Produced via immunoSEQ multiplex PCR; TCRdb's table is partial and in-frame only. The sample shows around 94,000 clones, over 60% of them seen only once. The material was peripheral blood, obtained after recovery from COVID-19. These receptors all come from a human donor who had recovered from COVID-19.

The V call is TRBV10-1, the J call TRBJ1-1; D is undetermined. The CDR3 length is 11 residues. Germline V gene lookup returns CDR1 WNHNN and CDR2 SYGVQD (reference sequence). The V gene lost 7 bases and the J gene lost 10 bases, with 13 bases spanning the gap. CDR3 region: CASITVRGAFF. DNA for the CDR3: TGCGCCAGCATAACAGTGCGCGGAGCTTTCTTT.

This clone showed up just a few times. V is TRBV19 and J is TRBJ1-1; maybe TRBD1 (6 bases). Germline V gene sequence: CDR1 LNHDA, CDR2 SQIVND (reference sequence). V lost 7 bases and J 3 bases, leaving 18 bases between the germline ends. The CDR3 totals 15 residues. The DNA of the CDR3 is TGTGCCAGTATTAAGTGGGGGGCATCGGACACTGAAGCTTTCTTT. Translation gives CASIKWGASDTEAFF.

This clone appeared once. The genes are TRBV28 and TRBJ1-2; 8 nucleotides match TRBD1. The CDR3 loop spans 14 amino acids. CDR1 and CDR2 (germline): MDHEN, SYDVKM. V lost 7 bases, J lost 3 bases, and 7 bases stayed unmatched. The CDR3 loop reads CASTTDRDHYGYTF. The CDR3 DNA reads as TGTGCCAGCACCACGGACAGGGACCACTATGGCTACACCTTC.

The chain uses TRBV30 and TRBJ2-2; TRBD2 agrees at 9 bases. CDR3 length: 15 amino acids. Germline V gene sequence: CDR1 GTSNPN, CDR2 SVGIG (reference sequence). The ends lost 6 bases at V and 5 bases at J; junction bases unmatched: 10. Written as DNA, the CDR3 is TGTGCCTGCGACCCGGGACTAGCAAAGACCGGGGAGCTGTTTTTT. Translating it yields CACDPGLAKTGELFF.

The genes are TRBV9 and TRBJ2-5, with 9 bases lining up with TRBD1. This CDR3 contains 15 residues. Germline V gene lookup returns CDR1 SGDLS and CDR2 YYNGEE. V shed 3 bases and J 4 bases; nucleotides not matched to a gene: 7. The CDR3, as DNA: TGTGCCAGCAGCGCCGTACAGGGGGCCGGAGAGACCCAGTACTTC. It yields the protein CASSAVQGAGETQYF.

The rearrangement uses TRBV4-1 and TRBJ2-3; D is unclear. The V gene lost 4 bases and the J gene lost 2 bases, with 16 bases spanning the gap. There are 16 residues in the CDR3. From germline, CDR1 is MGHRA and CDR2 YSYEKL. As DNA, the CDR3 is TGCGCCAGCAGCCTCAGGTGGCCCCCTTACACAGATACGCAGTATTTT. This sequence encodes CASSLRWPPYTDTQYF.

This clone was observed once. The J gene is TRBJ2-1, the V gene TRBV3-1 (or the pseudogene TRBV3-2), with 7 bases that match TRBD2. The CDR3 runs 15 residues. J gave up 5 bases and V 7 bases, and 11 bases lay outside the gene matches. The germline V gene encodes CDR1 LGHDT and CDR2 YNNKEL (reference sequence). This chain's CDR3 is CASNSLAGENNEQFF. CDR3 DNA: TGTGCCAGCAACTCGTTGGCGGGGGAAAACAATGAGCAGTTCTTC.

The chain is built from TRBV3-1 (or the pseudogene TRBV3-2) and TRBJ2-2, with TRBD1 identical over 7 bases. CDR3 size: 15 residues. Per the germline V gene, CDR1 is LGHDT and CDR2 is YNNKEL (reference sequence). J was trimmed by 4 bases and V by 1 base; bases with no gene match: 3. CDR3 region: CASSQVDRATGELFF. In DNA, the CDR3 is TGTGCCAGCAGCCAAGTAGACAGGGCCACCGGGGAGCTGTTTTTT.

The CDR3 region is CASSQIGTTYYF. The CDR3 bases are TGTGCCAGCAGCCAAATCGGGACAACGTATTACTTC. This chain links TRBV7-8 with TRBJ2-7; D might be TRBD1 (6 bases). V was pared by 5 bases and J by 13 bases, with 18 bases between. From germline, CDR1 is SGHVS and CDR2 FQNEAQ. This CDR3 has 12 residues.